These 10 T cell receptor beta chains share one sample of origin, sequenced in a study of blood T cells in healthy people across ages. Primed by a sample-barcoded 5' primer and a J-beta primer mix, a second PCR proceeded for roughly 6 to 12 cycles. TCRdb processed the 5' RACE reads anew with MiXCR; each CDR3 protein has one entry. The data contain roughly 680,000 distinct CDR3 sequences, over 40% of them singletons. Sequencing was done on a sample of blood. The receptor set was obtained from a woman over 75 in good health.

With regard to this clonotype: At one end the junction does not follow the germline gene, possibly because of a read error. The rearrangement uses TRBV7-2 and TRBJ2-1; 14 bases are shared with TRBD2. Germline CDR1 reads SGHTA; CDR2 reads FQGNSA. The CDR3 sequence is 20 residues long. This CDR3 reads CASSLAPGTSGGKRGNEQFF. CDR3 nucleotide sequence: TGTGCCAGCAGTTTAGCCCCAGGGACTAGCGGGGGCAAACGGGGGAATGAGCAGTTCTTC.

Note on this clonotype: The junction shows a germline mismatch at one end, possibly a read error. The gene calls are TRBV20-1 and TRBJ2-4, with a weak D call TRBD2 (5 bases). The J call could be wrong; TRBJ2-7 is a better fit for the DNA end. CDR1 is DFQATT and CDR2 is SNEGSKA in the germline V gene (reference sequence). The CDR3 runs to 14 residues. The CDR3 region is CSARGGEVPYEQYF. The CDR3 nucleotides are TGCAGTGCCAGAGGAGGCGAAGTCCCCTACGAGCAGTACTTC.

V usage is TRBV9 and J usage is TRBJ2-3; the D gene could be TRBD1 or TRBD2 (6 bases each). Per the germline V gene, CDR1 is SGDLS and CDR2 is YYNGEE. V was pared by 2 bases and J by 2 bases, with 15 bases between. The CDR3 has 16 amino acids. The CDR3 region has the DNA TGTGCCAGCAGCGTTGCGATAGGGGGGAACACAGATACGCAGTATTTT. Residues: CASSVAIGGNTDTQYF.

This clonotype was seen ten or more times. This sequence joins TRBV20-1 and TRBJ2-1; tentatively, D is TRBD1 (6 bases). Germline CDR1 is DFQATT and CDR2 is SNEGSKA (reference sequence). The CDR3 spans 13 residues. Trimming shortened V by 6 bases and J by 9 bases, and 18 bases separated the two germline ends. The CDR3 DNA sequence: TGCAGTGCCCGAACAGGGAGCCATGGTGAGCAGTTCTTC. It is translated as CSARTGSHGEQFF.

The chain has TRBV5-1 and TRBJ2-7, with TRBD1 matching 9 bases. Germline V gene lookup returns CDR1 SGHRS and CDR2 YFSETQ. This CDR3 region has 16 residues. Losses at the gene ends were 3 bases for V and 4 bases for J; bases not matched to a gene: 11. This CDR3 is CASSSTQDRGEYEQYF. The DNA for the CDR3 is TGCGCCAGCAGCTCCACCCAGGACAGGGGAGAGTACGAGCAGTACTTC. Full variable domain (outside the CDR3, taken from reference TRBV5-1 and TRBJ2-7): KAGVTQTPRYLIKTRGQQVTLSCSPISGHRSVSWYQQTPGQGLQFLFEYFSETQRNKGNFPGRFSGRQFSNSRSEMNVSTLELGDSALYLCASSSTQDRGEYEQYFGPGTRLTVT.

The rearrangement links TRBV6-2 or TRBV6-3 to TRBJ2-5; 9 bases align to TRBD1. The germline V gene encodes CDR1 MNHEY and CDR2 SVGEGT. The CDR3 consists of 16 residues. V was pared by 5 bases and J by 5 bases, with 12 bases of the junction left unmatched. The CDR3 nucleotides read TGTGCCAGCAGTGATCTTCCGGGACAGGGTTTGGAGACCCAGTACTTC. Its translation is CASSDLPGQGLETQYF.

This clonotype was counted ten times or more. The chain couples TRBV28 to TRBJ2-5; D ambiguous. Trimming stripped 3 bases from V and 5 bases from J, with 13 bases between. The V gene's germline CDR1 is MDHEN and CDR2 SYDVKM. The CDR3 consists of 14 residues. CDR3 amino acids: CASSFHVWAETQYF. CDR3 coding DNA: TGTGCCAGCAGTTTCCACGTATGGGCGGAGACCCAGTACTTC.

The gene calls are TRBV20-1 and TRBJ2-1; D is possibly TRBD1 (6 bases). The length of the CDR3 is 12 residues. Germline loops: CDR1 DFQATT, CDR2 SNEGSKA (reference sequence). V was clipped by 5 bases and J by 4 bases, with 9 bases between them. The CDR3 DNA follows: TGCAGTGCTGTGACAGGTTACAATGAGCAGTTCTTC. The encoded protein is CSAVTGYNEQFF.

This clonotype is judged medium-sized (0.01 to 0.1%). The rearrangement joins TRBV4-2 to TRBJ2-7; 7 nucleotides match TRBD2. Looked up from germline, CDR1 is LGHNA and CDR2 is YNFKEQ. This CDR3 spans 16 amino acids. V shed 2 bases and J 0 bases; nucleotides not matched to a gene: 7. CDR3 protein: CASSQTLAVPSYEQYF. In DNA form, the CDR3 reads TGTGCCAGCAGCCAAACCCTAGCGGTTCCCTCCTACGAGCAGTACTTC.

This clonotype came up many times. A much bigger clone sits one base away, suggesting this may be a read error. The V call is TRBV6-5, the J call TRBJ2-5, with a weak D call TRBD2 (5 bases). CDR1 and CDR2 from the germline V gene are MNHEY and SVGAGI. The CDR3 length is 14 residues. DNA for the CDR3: TGTGCCAGCAGTGACTCGTGGGGAGAAGAGACCCAGTACTTC. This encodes CASSDSWGEETQYF.